Here is one T cell receptor beta chain with its context. Per the original data handling: Reference gene primer amplification yielded estimated nucleated cell counts. The assay was immunoSEQ multiplex PCR, and TCRdb's table has in-frame clones only and misses some. Clonal size and the V and J genes are those of that table, whereas D and trimming came from the DNA. The table includes 300,000 to 350,000 clones, around 90% detected once. The data were taken from a study of blood T cell repertoires in COVID-19. The germline CDR1 and CDR2 sequences are LGHNA and YNFKEQ. With V trimmed by 0 bases and J by 2 bases, 9 bases remained unmatched. This CDR3 is built from 18 residues.

The clonotype was recovered from a woman in her late teens or twenties with acute COVID-19. The J gene is TRBJ1-3, the V gene TRBV4-2, with 8 bases lining up with TRBD1. The source material was PBMCs or T cells enriched from blood (not recorded which). In DNA, the CDR3 is TGTGCCAGCAGCCAAGATCCCATGACAGGGGAGGCTGGAAACACCATATATTTT. This sequence encodes CASSQDPMTGEAGNTIYF.